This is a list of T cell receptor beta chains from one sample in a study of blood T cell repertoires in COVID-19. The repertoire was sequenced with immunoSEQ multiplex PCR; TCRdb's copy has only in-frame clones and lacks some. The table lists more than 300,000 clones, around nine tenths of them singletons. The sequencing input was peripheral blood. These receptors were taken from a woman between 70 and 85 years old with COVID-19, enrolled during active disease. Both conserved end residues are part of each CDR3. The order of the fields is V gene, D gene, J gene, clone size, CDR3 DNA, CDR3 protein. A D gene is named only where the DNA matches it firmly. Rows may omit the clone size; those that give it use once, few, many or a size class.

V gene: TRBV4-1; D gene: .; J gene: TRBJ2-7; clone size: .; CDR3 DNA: TGCGCCAGCAGCCAAGAAGCAAGATCTGGGCGGGGCCCCTTCTACGAGCAGTACTTC; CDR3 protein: CASSQEARSGRGPFYEQYF
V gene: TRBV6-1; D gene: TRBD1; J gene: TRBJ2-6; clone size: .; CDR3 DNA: TGTGCCAGCAGTGGGACAGGGACTGGGGCCAACGTCCTGACTTTC; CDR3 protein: CASSGTGTGANVLTF
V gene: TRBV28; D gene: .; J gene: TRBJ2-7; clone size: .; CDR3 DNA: TGTGCCAGCAGTTCTCCGTTTGAGGCGGGCTCCTACGAGCAGTACTTC; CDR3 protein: CASSSPFEAGSYEQYF
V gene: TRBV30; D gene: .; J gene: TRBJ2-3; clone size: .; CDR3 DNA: TGTGCCTGGAGTCCCTTAGGGGGGGGCACAGATACGCAGTATTTT; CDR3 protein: CAWSPLGGGTDTQYF
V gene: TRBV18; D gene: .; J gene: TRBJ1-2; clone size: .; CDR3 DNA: TGTGCCAGCGCGGGCCCGGGGGGTGGCTACACCTTC; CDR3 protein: CASAGPGGGYTF
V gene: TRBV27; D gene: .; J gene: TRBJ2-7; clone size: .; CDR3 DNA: TGTGCCAGCAGTTCCTCGACCGATACTACTTTCTACGAGCAGTACTTC; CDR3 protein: CASSSSTDTTFYEQYF
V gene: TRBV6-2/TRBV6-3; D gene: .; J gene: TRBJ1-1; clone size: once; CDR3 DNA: TGTGCCAGCAGTTGGATCACAGGGAACACTGAAGCTTTCTTT; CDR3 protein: CASSWITGNTEAFF
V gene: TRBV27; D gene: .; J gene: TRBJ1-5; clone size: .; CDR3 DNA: TGTGCCAGCCGGGGGAGCGGGAATCAGCCCCAGCATTTT; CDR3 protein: CASRGSGNQPQHF
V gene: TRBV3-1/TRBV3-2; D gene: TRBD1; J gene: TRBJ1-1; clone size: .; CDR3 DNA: TGTGCCAGCAGCCAAGATGGGACAGTTACTGAAGCTTTCTTT; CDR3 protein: CASSQDGTVTEAFF
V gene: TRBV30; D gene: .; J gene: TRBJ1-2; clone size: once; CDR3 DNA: TGTGCCTGGAGTGTGCAGGGCTTCTATGGCTACACCTTC; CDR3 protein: CAWSVQGFYGYTF